Below, 15 T cell receptor beta chains from the same sample are listed, as sequenced in a study of blood T cell repertoires in COVID-19. Measured with immunoSEQ multiplex PCR; TCRdb has only the in-frame clones, and not every one. Counted here are about 370,000 clones, more than 70% occurring once; the ten biggest clones make up roughly 10%. The material sequenced was peripheral blood. Receptor source: a woman aged 25-40 years with COVID-19, enrolled during active disease.

The chain uses TRBV11-3 and TRBJ2-2, with 12 nucleotides matching TRBD1. V lost 5 bases, J lost 7 bases, and 5 bases stayed unmatched. The CDR3 totals 15 residues. Per germline, CDR1 SGHNT and CDR2 YENEEA. The CDR3 is CASSRDRGQGGELFF. Here the CDR3 DNA reads TGTGCCAGCAGCAGGGACAGGGGGCAAGGCGGGGAGCTGTTTTTT.

The chain joins TRBV4-1 to TRBJ1-5, with TRBD1 as a possible D gene (6 bases). CDR3 length: 18 amino acids. The V end was cut by 1 base, the J end by 1 base, with 17 bases between. CDR1 is MGHRA and CDR2 is YSYEKL in the germline V gene. CDR3 nucleotide sequence: TGCGCCAGCAGCCAAGGACCCCGAACAGGGCGAAGCAATCAGCCCCAGCATTTT. Its protein is CASSQGPRTGRSNQPQHF.

This rearrangement joins TRBV11-2 to TRBJ1-2; D ambiguous. The CDR3 is made up of 16 amino acids. Trimming took off 4 bases at V and 3 bases at J, with 18 bases between the two ends. Germline CDR1 is SGHAT and CDR2 is FQNNGV. CDR3 bases: TGTGCCAGCAGCTCACTGAGCGGGGTAGGACACTATGGCTACACCTTC. Protein product: CASSSLSGVGHYGYTF.

This clone turned up a few times. Within the sample, other DNA sequences also encode this same CDR3. The V and J genes are TRBV5-4 and TRBJ2-5, with 8 bases matching TRBD1. CDR1 is SGHNT, CDR2 YYREEE, per germline (reference sequence). This CDR3 has 14 residues. Trimming at V came to 4 bases and at J to 2 bases, leaving 4 bases not matched to a gene. CDR3 coding DNA: TGTGCCAGCAGCCCCGGGACAGGACAAGAGACCCAGTACTTC. Translating it yields CASSPGTGQETQYF. Looking up the rest from reference TRBV5-4 and TRBJ2-5 gives the full variable domain: ETGVTQSPTHLIKTRGQQVTLRCSSQSGHNTVSWYQQALGQGPQFIFQYYREEENGRGNFPPRFSGLQFPNYSSELNVNALELDDSALYLCASSPGTGQETQYFGPGTRLLVL.

In this sample, this clone turned up once. An end of the junction differs from the germline gene, which may be a read error. CDR3 protein: CASNLRASGADTQYF. CDR3 in DNA: TGTGCCAGCAACTTAAGGGCTAGCGGGGCAGATACGCAGTATTTT. The genes are TRBV7-2 and TRBJ2-3; 9 bases map to TRBD2. CDR3 length: 15 amino acids. The germline V gene encodes CDR1 SGHTA and CDR2 FQGNSA.

The chain uses TRBV21-1 and TRBJ2-6; the table gives TRBD2 as D, unverified against the DNA. TRBV21-1 is designated a pseudogene. The CDR3 has 16 residues. CDR3 coding DNA: TGTGCCAGCAGCAAAGGCCCGGGGGCTGGGGCCAACGTCCTGACTTTC. This encodes CASSKGPGAGANVLTF.

This clone was recorded a few times. This rearrangement joins TRBV19 to TRBJ1-1, with 9 bases matching TRBD1. J lost 4 bases, V lost 7 bases, and 4 bases had no gene match. This CDR3 is 13 amino acids long. Germline CDR1 and CDR2: LNHDA and SQIVND (reference sequence). CDR3 in amino acids: CASTRTGVTEAFF. CDR3 nucleotides: TGTGCCAGTACCAGGACAGGGGTCACTGAAGCTTTCTTT.

The V and J genes are TRBV7-6 and TRBJ2-5; D not certain. The V end was cut by 2 bases, the J end by 0 bases, with 7 bases between. The CDR3 is 14 residues long. Looked up from germline, CDR1 is SGHVS and CDR2 is FNYEAQ. The CDR3 protein is CASSLLEYQETQYF. The CDR3 coding sequence is TGTGCCAGCAGCTTATTAGAGTACCAAGAGACCCAGTACTTC.

V is TRBV6-5 and J is TRBJ1-5; D ambiguous. The germline V gene encodes CDR1 MNHEY and CDR2 SVGAGI. The CDR3 totals 13 residues. V lost 5 bases, J lost 5 bases, and 10 bases lay in between. CDR3 DNA sequence: TGTGCCAGCAGTAGGAGGCAGGATCAGCCCCAGCATTTT. Its protein product is CASSRRQDQPQHF.

The chain has TRBV19 and TRBJ1-5, with 7 bases matching TRBD1. This CDR3 contains 15 residues. The ends lost 2 bases at V and 4 bases at J; junction bases unmatched: 5. Germline CDR1 is LNHDA and CDR2 is SQIVND (reference sequence). DNA for the CDR3: TGTGCCAGTAGTATACTTCAGACAGGGAATCAGCCCCAGCATTTT. It codes for CASSILQTGNQPQHF.

The J gene is TRBJ1-2, the V gene TRBV3-1 (or the pseudogene TRBV3-2); unclear D gene. This CDR3 region has 15 residues. Trimming took 2 bases from V and 7 from J, leaving 17 bases between them. The V gene's germline CDR1 is LGHDT and CDR2 YNNKEL (reference sequence). CDR3 DNA sequence: TGTGCCAGCAGCCAATTTGGCGGTCCTAACGGTGGCTACACCTTC. Its protein is CASSQFGGPNGGYTF.

The chain links TRBV5-1 to TRBJ2-5; TRBD1 matches at 8 bases. The germline gives CDR1 SGHRS, CDR2 YFSETQ. The CDR3 sequence is 17 residues long. The J segment lost 5 bases and the V segment lost 0 bases, leaving 12 bases of the junction unmatched. For the CDR3, the DNA is TGCGCCAGCAGCTTGGCAATTGGACAGGGCTTGACGGAGACCCAGTACTTC. Translating it yields CASSLAIGQGLTETQYF.

The J gene is TRBJ2-7, the V gene TRBV7-9; D not resolved. Germline V CDR1 and CDR2: SEHNR, FQNEAQ (reference sequence). Trimming pared 5 bases from V and 0 bases from J, leaving 5 bases between. CDR3 length: 12 amino acids. The CDR3 is CASSPLSYEQYF. CDR3 in DNA: TGTGCCAGCAGCCCCCTCTCCTACGAGCAGTACTTC.

The gene calls are TRBV12-3 or TRBV12-4 and TRBJ2-7, with a tentative D call TRBD1 (5 bases). The CDR3 runs to 13 residues. V lost 4 bases and J lost 2, with 9 bases in between. CDR3 nucleotide sequence: TGTGCCAGCAGTTCGACAGATACCTACGAGCAGTACTTC. Translated, it gives CASSSTDTYEQYF.

The chain has TRBV30 and TRBJ2-2; 7 bases line up with TRBD2. CDR3 length: 13 amino acids. The J segment lost 7 bases and the V segment lost 5 bases, leaving 7 bases of the junction unmatched. Germline V gene lookup returns CDR1 GTSNPN and CDR2 SVGIG (reference sequence). The CDR3 bases are TGTGCCTGGTCCAATGGACTAGACGGGGAGCTGTTTTTT. It specifies CAWSNGLDGELFF.